This T cell receptor (beta chain) was recovered during a study of response to subunit inactivated influenza vaccine. Study-level findings and limits: The authors proposed limited new T cell recruitment per seasonal influenza vaccination.

This clonotype was found a few times. The antigen is not known. Via MiXCR, TCRdb re-called the RT-PCR reads, giving one row per CDR3 protein. Here the sample spans roughly 650,000 distinct CDR3 sequences, around 13% being singletons. Germline lookup yields CDR1 SGHAT and CDR2 FQNNGV. V lost 3 bases and J lost 6, with 18 bases in between. The CDR3 sequence is 16 residues long. The chain is built from TRBV11-2 and TRBJ2-1, with D possibly TRBD2 on 5 matching bases. Here the sequenced sample was PBMCs from blood, taken 14 days before vaccination. This TCR was sampled from a man aged 45-65 years who received an inactivated influenza vaccine. CDR3: CASSLEGGLARNEQFF. The CDR3 nucleotides read TGTGCCAGCAGCTTGGAAGGAGGACTGGCGCGCAATGAGCAGTTCTTC.